The source of this T cell receptor beta chain is a study of blood T cell repertoires in COVID-19. At the level of the study: Material from acute and convalescent COVID-19 was sourced from the United States, Italy and Spain. Nucleic acid was either cDNA or gDNA, and it came from T cells, B-cell-depleted T cells, or PBMCs.

How the authors handled the data: Amplification of reference gene primers was used by the study to estimate nucleated cell counts. Method: immunoSEQ multiplex PCR; TCRdb's copy keeps in-frame clones and lacks some. Clone size and the V and J calls come from that table; the DNA yielded D and trimming. The data show tens of thousands of clones, approximately 86% seen once. V was pared by 3 bases and J by 3 bases, with 11 bases of the junction left unmatched. CDR1 and CDR2 from the germline V gene are SGHRS and YFSETQ. The CDR3 consists of 16 residues. Sequenced input: peripheral blood. V is TRBV5-1 and J is TRBJ2-7; TRBD1 agrees at 8 bases. This TCR was sampled from a man aged 65 to 79 with acute or convalescent COVID-19. CDR3 bases: TGCGCCAGCAGCTATGCAACCCAGGGGGCAGTCTACGAGCAGTACTTC. The encoded protein is CASSYATQGAVYEQYF.